Listed below are T cell receptor beta chains from one sample, sequenced in a study of CD8 T cells in ankylosing spondylitis. Each CDR3 protein gets one entry after TCRdb re-called the 5' RACE reads with MiXCR. This table has about 250,000 distinct CDR3 sequences, about 24% appearing once. The sequenced sample was blood, either unsorted or a sorted T cell fraction (not recorded which). Receptors were obtained from a male donor with ankylosing spondylitis or in good health (not recorded which). Both conserved end residues are part of each CDR3. The order of the fields is D gene, clone size, V gene, J gene, CDR3 DNA, CDR3 protein. The D gene is left open where the match is weak. Clone size, where shown, is once, few, many, or a class for clones that have expanded.

D gene: NA
clone size: few
V gene: TRBV20-1
J gene: TRBJ2-7
CDR3 DNA: TGCAGTGCTAGACACAGGGATCCCCACGAGCAGTACTTC
CDR3 protein: CSARHRDPHEQYF

D gene: NA
clone size: NA
V gene: TRBV4-2
J gene: TRBJ2-6
CDR3 DNA: TGTGCCAGCAGCCAAGACGGGAGCTCTGGGGCCAACGTCCTGACTTTC
CDR3 protein: CASSQDGSSGANVLTF

D gene: NA
clone size: many
V gene: TRBV20-1
J gene: TRBJ2-7
CDR3 DNA: TGCAGTGCCCCAGCCGAACGGAGCTCCTACGAGCAGTACTTC
CDR3 protein: CSAPAERSSYEQYF

D gene: NA
clone size: many
V gene: TRBV2
J gene: TRBJ2-5
CDR3 DNA: TGTGCCAGCAGTGAAACAAACCCGGGGGAGACCCAGTACTTC
CDR3 protein: CASSETNPGETQYF

D gene: TRBD1
clone size: NA
V gene: TRBV9
J gene: TRBJ2-1
CDR3 DNA: TGTGCCAGCAGCCTTAGGGACAGTGTGTTCAATGAGCAGTTCTTC
CDR3 protein: CASSLRDSVFNEQFF

D gene: TRBD1
clone size: many
V gene: TRBV12-3/TRBV12-4
J gene: TRBJ2-3
CDR3 DNA: TGTGCCAGCAGTCGGACAGGGGGCATAGATACGCAGTATTTT
CDR3 protein: CASSRTGGIDTQYF

D gene: TRBD1
clone size: NA
V gene: TRBV20-1
J gene: TRBJ2-1
CDR3 DNA: TGCAGTGCCCCTGGGACAGGGCAAGGTAATGAGCAGTTCTTC
CDR3 protein: CSAPGTGQGNEQFF

D gene: NA
clone size: many
V gene: TRBV5-1
J gene: TRBJ2-1
CDR3 DNA: TGCGCCAGCAGCTTGGTTCCCGGTTACAATGAGCAGTTCTTC
CDR3 protein: CASSLVPGYNEQFF

D gene: TRBD1
clone size: many
V gene: TRBV7-9
J gene: TRBJ1-4
CDR3 DNA: TGTGCCAGCCAGAGAACAGGGGCGAATGAAAAACTGTTTTTT
CDR3 protein: CASQRTGANEKLFF

D gene: TRBD2
clone size: NA
V gene: TRBV5-1
J gene: TRBJ2-6
CDR3 DNA: TGCGCCAGCAGTCGGGGGGCTGGGGCCAACGTCCTGACTTTC
CDR3 protein: CASSRGAGANVLTF

D gene: NA
clone size: few
V gene: TRBV12-3/TRBV12-4
J gene: TRBJ1-1
CDR3 DNA: TGTGCCAGCTCTCAAGGGCGGAACACTGAAGCTTTCTTT
CDR3 protein: CASSQGRNTEAFF

D gene: NA
clone size: few
V gene: TRBV24-1
J gene: TRBJ2-3
CDR3 DNA: TGTGCCACCAGTGATCCCCGAACCGGGGGCGCAGATACGCAGTATTTT
CDR3 protein: CATSDPRTGGADTQYF

D gene: TRBD1
clone size: many
V gene: TRBV11-2
J gene: TRBJ2-1
CDR3 DNA: TGTGCCAGCAGCACACTACAGGGGAACTCCTACAATGAGCAGTTCTTC
CDR3 protein: CASSTLQGNSYNEQFF

D gene: NA
clone size: few
V gene: TRBV20-1
J gene: TRBJ1-1
CDR3 DNA: TGCAGTGCTGGAGGATGGGGCCTCTCCACTGAAGCTTTCTTT
CDR3 protein: CSAGGWGLSTEAFF

D gene: NA
clone size: NA
V gene: TRBV12-3/TRBV12-4
J gene: TRBJ1-1
CDR3 DNA: TGTGCCAGCAGTTTACACGGGACTGAAGCTTTCTTT
CDR3 protein: CASSLHGTEAFF

D gene: NA
clone size: many
V gene: TRBV7-9
J gene: TRBJ2-5
CDR3 DNA: TGTGCCAGCAGCTCCGGACTAAGGTCCCAAGAGACCCAGTACTTC
CDR3 protein: CASSSGLRSQETQYF